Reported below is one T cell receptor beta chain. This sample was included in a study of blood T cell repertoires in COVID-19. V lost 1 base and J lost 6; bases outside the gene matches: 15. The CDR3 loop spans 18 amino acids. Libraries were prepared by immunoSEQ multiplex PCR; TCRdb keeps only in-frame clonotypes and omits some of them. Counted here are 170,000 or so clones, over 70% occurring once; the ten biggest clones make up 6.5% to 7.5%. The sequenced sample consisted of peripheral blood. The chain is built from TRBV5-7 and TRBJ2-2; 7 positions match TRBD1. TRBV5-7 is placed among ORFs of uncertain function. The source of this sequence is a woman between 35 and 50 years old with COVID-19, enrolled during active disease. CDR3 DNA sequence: TGTGCCAGCAGCTTGAGACAGGGCGAGGCCCGTAGGTCCGGGGAGCTGTTTTTT. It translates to CASSLRQGEARRSGELFF.